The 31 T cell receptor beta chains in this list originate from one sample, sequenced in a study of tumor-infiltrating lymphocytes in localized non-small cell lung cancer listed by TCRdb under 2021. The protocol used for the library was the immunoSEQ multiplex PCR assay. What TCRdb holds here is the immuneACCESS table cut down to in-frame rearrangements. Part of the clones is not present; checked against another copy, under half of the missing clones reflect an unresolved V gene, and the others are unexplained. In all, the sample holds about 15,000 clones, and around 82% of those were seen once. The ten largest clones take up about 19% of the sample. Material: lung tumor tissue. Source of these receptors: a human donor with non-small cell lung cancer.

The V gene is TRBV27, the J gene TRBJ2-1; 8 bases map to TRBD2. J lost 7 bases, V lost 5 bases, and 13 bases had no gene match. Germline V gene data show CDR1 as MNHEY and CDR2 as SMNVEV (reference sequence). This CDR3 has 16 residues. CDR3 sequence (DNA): TGTGCCAGCAGTCCGCTCGGGGGGGCAGGGAGGAATGAGCAGTTCTTC. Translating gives CASSPLGGAGRNEQFF.

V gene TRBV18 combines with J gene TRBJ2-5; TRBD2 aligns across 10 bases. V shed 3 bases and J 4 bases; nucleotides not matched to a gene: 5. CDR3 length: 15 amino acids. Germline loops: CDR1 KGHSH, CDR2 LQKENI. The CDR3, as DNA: TGTGCCAGCTCACCCTCCATAGCGGGAGGAGAGACCCAGTACTTC. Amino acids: CASSPSIAGGETQYF.

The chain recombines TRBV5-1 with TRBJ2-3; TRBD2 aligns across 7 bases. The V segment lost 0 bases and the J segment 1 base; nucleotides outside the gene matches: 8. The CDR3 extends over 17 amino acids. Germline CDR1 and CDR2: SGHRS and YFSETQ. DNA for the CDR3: TGCGCCAGCAGCTTGGATTTAATGGCGGGGGGCACAGATACGCAGTATTTT. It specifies CASSLDLMAGGTDTQYF.

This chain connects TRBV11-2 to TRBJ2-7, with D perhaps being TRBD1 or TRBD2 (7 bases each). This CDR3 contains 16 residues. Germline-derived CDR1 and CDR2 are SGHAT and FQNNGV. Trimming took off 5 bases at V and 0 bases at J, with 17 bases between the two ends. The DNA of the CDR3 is TGTGCCAGCAGCCCCAGGGGGGGCGGGGCCTCCTACGAGCAGTACTTC. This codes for CASSPRGGGASYEQYF.

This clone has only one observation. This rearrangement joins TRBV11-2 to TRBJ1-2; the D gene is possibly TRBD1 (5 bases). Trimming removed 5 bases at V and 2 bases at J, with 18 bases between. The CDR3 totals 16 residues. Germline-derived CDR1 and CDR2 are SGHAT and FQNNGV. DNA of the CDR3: TGTGCCAGCAGCAATCAACCGGGACCGACAAACTATGGCTACACCTTC. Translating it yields CASSNQPGPTNYGYTF.

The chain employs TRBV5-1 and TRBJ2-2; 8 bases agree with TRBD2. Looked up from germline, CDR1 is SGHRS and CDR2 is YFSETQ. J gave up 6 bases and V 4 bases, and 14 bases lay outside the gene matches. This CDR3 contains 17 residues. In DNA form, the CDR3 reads TGCGCCAGCAGCCAAAGCGGGAGAGGAGGGACCGCCGGGGAGCTGTTTTTT. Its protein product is CASSQSGRGGTAGELFF.

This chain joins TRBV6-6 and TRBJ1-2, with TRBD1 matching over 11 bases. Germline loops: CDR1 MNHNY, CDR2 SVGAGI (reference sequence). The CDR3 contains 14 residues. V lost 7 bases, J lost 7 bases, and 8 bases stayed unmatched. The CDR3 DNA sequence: TGTGCCAGCACCCCCGGACAGGGGGCGGGTGGCTACACCTTC. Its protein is CASTPGQGAGGYTF.

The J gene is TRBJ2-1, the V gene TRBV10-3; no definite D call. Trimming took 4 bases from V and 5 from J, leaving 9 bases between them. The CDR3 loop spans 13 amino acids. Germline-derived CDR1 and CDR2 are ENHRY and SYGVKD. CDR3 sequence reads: CAISGNGDNEQFF. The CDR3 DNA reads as TGTGCCATCAGTGGGAATGGAGACAATGAGCAGTTCTTC.

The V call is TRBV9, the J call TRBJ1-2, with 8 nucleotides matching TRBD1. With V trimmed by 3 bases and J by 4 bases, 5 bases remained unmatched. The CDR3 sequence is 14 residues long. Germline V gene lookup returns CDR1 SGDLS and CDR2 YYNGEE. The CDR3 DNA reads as TGTGCCAGCAGCGCACAGGGGGAGAGCTATGGCTACACCTTC. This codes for CASSAQGESYGYTF.

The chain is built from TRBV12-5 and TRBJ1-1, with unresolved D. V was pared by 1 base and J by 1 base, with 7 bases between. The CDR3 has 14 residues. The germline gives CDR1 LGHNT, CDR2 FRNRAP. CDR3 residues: CASGLAGENTEAFF. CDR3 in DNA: TGTGCTAGTGGTTTGGCAGGTGAGAACACTGAAGCTTTCTTT.

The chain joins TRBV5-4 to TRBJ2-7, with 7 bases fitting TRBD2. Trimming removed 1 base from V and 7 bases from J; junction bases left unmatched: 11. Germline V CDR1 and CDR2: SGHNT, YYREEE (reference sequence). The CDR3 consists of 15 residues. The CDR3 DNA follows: TGTGCCAGCAGCTTGTCTTATCCCACGGGGGGAGAGCAGTACTTC. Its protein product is CASSLSYPTGGEQYF.

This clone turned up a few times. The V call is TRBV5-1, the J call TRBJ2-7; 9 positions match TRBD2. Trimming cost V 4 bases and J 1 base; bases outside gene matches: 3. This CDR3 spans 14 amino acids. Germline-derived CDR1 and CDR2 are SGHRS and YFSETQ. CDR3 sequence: CASSLSGGSYEQYF. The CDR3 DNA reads TGCGCCAGCAGCCTGAGCGGGGGGTCCTACGAGCAGTACTTC. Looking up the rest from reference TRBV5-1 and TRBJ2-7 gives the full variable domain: KAGVTQTPRYLIKTRGQQVTLSCSPISGHRSVSWYQQTPGQGLQFLFEYFSETQRNKGNFPGRFSGRQFSNSRSEMNVSTLELGDSALYLCASSLSGGSYEQYFGPGTRLTVT.

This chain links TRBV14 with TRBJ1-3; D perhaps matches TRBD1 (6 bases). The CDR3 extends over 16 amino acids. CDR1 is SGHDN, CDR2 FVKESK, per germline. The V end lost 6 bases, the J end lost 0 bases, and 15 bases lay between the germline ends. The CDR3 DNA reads TGTGCCAGCAGACCCCAGGGGTCGAACTCTGGAAACACCATATATTTT. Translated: CASRPQGSNSGNTIYF.

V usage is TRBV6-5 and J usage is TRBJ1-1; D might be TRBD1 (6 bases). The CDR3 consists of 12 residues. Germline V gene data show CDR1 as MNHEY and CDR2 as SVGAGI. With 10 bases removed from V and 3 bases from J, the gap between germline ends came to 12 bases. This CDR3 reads CAIQGRDTEAFF. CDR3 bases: TGTGCCATACAGGGTCGGGACACTGAAGCTTTCTTT.

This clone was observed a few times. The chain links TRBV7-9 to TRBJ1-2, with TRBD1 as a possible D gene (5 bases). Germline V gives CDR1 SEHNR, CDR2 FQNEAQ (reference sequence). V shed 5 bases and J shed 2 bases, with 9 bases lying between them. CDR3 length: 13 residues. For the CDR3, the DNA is TGTGCCAGCAGCACAGCAGGGAACTATGGCTACACCTTC. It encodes CASSTAGNYGYTF.

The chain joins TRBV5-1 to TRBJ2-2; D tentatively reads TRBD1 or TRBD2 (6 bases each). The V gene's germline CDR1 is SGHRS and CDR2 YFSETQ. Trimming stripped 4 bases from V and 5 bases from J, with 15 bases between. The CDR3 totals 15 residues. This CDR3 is CASSEGGRGTGELFF. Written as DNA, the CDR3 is TGCGCCAGCAGCGAAGGGGGGCGAGGAACCGGGGAGCTGTTTTTT.

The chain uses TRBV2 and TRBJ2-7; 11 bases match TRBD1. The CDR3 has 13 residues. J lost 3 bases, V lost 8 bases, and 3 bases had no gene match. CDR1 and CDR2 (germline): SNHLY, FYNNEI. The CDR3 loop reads CASGQGAVYEQYF. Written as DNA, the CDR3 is TGTGCCAGCGGACAGGGGGCTGTCTACGAGCAGTACTTC.

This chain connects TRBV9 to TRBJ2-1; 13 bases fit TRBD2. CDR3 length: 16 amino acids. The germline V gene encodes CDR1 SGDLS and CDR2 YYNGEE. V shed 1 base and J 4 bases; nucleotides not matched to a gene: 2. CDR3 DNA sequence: TGTGCCAGCAGCGTAACGGGACTAGCGGGATACAATGAGCAGTTCTTC. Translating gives CASSVTGLAGYNEQFF.

CDR3 region: CSVLATSGTYNEQFF. The CDR3 DNA sequence: TGCAGCGTCCTTGCGACTAGCGGGACCTACAATGAGCAGTTCTTC. The gene calls are TRBV29-1 and TRBJ2-1; 11 bases match TRBD2. This CDR3 is 15 amino acids long. Germline CDR1 is SQVTM and CDR2 is ANQGSEA. V shed 6 bases and J 2 bases; nucleotides not matched to a gene: 6.

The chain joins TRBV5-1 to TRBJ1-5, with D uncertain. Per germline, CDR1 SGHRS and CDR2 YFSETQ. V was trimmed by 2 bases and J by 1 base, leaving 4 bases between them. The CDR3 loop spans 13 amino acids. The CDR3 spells CASSFGSNQPQHF. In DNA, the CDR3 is TGCGCCAGCAGCTTCGGCAGCAATCAGCCCCAGCATTTT. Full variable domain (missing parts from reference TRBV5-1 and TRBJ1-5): KAGVTQTPRYLIKTRGQQVTLSCSPISGHRSVSWYQQTPGQGLQFLFEYFSETQRNKGNFPGRFSGRQFSNSRSEMNVSTLELGDSALYLCASSFGSNQPQHFGDGTRLSIL.

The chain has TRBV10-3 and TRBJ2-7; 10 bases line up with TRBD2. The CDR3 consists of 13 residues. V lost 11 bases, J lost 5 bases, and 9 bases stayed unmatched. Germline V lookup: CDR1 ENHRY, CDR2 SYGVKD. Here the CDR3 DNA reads TGTGCCTCGGAGCGGGAGGGCCACGACGAGCAGTACTTC. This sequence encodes CASEREGHDEQYF.

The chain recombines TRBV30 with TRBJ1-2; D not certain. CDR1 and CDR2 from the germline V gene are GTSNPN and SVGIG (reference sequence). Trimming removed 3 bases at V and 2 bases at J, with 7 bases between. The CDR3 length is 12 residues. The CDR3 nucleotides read TGTGCCTGGAGCCAGGAAAACTATGGCTACACCTTC. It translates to CAWSQENYGYTF.

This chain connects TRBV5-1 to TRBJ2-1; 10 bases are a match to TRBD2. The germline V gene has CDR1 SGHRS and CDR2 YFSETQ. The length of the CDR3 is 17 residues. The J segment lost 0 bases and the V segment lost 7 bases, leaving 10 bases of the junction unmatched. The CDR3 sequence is CASAVTSGPSSYNEQFF. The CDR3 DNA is TGCGCCAGCGCCGTGACTAGCGGGCCGAGCTCCTACAATGAGCAGTTCTTC.

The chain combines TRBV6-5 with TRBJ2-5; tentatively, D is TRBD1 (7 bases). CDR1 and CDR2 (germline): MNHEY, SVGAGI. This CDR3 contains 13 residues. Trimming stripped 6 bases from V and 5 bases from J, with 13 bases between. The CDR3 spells CASRPGGQETQYF. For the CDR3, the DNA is TGTGCCAGCAGGCCAGGGGGGCAGGAGACCCAGTACTTC.

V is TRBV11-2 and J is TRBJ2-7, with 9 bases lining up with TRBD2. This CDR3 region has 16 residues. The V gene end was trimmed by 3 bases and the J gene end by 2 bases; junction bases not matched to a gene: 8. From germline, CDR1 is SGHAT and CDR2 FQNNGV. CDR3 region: CASSLRRSSGAYEQYF. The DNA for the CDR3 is TGTGCCAGCAGCTTGAGGAGGTCTAGCGGGGCCTACGAGCAGTACTTC.

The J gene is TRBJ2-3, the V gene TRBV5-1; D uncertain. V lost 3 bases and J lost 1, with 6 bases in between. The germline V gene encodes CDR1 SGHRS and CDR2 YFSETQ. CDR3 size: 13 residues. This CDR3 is CASSSLGTDTQYF. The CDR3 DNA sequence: TGCGCCAGCAGCTCCTTAGGCACAGATACGCAGTATTTT.

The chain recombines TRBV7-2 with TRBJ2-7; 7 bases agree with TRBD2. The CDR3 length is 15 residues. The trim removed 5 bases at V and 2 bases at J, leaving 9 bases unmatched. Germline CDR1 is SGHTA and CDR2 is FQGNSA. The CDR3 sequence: CASSPGGIVTYEQYF. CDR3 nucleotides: TGTGCCAGCAGCCCCGGGGGGATCGTCACCTACGAGCAGTACTTC.

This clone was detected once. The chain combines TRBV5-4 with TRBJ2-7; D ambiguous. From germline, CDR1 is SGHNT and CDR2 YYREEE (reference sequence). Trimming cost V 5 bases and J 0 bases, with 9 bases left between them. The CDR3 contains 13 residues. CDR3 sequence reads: CASSALSSYEQYF. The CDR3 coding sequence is TGTGCCAGCAGTGCCCTTAGCTCCTACGAGCAGTACTTC.

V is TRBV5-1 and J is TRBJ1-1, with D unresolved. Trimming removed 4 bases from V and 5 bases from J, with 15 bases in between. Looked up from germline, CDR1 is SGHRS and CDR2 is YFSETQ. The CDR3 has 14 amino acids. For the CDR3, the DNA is TGCGCCAGCAGCCCGGAGGGAAGGAAAACTGAAGCTTTCTTT. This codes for CASSPEGRKTEAFF. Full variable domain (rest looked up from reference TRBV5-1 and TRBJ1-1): KAGVTQTPRYLIKTRGQQVTLSCSPISGHRSVSWYQQTPGQGLQFLFEYFSETQRNKGNFPGRFSGRQFSNSRSEMNVSTLELGDSALYLCASSPEGRKTEAFFGQGTRLTVV.

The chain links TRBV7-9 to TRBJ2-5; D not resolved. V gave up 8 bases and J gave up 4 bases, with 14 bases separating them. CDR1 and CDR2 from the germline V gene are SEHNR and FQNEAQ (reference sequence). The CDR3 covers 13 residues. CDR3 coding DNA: TGTGCCAGCGCCGGCTCTTGGGGAGAGACCCAGTACTTC. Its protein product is CASAGSWGETQYF.

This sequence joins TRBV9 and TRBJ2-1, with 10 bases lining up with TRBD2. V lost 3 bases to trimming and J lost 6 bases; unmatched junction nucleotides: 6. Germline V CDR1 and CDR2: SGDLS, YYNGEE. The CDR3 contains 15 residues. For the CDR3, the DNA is TGTGCCAGCAGCGCAGCGGGGGGGCCCTTCAATGAGCAGTTCTTC. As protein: CASSAAGGPFNEQFF.